Given below is one T cell receptor (beta chain) in context. Antigen specificity is unknown. The data were taken from a study of cytomegalovirus exposure and HLA in healthy donors. Across the study: Earlier, fewer than 130 million unique TCR beta sequences were recovered from about 170 million T cells by an analysis. Study observations and caveats: A later examination showed that TCR association rates differed by HLA locus, with DRB1 most and HLA-C fewest. With later analysis, a missense DCLRE1C variant became linked to TCR beta V- and J-gene trimming. Later work associated more than 15,000 TCR beta sequences with HLA alleles at 0.05 false discovery rate.

Germline V gives CDR1 SGHNT, CDR2 YENEEA. This CDR3 spans 13 amino acids. V lost 5 bases to trimming and J lost 7 bases; unmatched junction nucleotides: 2. Amplification used 60 Vbeta primers and 13 Jbeta primers. TCRdb's table, derived via immunoSEQ multiplex PCR, lists solely in-frame clones and lacks some. The table for this sample gives over 100,000 clones. Material for sequencing was PBMCs. This chain connects TRBV11-3 to TRBJ1-6; 7 bases agree with TRBD1. This receptor was taken from a woman in her forties in good health and CMV-seropositive. CDR3 loop: CASSLGQNSPLHF. CDR3 DNA sequence: TGTGCCAGCAGCCTGGGACAGAATTCACCCCTCCACTTT. The whole variable domain, remainder taken from reference TRBV11-3 and TRBJ1-6, is EAGVVQSPRYKIIEKKQPVAFWCNPISGHNTLYWYLQNLGQGPELLIRYENEEAVDDSQLPKDRFSAERLKGVDSTLKIQPAELGDSAVYLCASSLGQNSPLHFGNGTRLTVT.